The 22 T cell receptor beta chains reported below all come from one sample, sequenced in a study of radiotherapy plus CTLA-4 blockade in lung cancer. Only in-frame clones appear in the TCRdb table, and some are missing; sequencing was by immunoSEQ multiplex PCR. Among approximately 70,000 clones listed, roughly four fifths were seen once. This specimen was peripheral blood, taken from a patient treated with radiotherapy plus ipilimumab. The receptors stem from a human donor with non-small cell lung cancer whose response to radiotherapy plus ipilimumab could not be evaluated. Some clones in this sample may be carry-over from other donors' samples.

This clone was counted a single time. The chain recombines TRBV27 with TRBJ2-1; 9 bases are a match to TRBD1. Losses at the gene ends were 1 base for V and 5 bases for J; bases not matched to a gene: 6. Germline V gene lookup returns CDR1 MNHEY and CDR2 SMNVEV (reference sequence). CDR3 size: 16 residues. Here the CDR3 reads CASSLWGQGRNNEQFF. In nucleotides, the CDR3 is TGTGCCAGCAGTTTATGGGGACAGGGAAGGAACAATGAGCAGTTCTTC.

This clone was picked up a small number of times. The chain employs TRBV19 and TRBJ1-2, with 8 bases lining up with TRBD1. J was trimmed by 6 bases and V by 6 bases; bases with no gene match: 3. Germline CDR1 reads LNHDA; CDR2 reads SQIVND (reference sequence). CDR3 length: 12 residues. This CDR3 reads CASSRGLDGYTF. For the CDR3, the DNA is TGTGCCAGTAGCAGGGGGCTAGATGGCTACACCTTC.

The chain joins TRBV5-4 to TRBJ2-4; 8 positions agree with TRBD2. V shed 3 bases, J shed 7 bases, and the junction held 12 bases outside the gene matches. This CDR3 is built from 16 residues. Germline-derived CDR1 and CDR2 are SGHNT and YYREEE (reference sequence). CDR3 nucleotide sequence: TGTGCCAGCAGCTCGGGGAGCGGGGGTCGGCGGAACATTCAGTACTTC. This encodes CASSSGSGGRRNIQYF.

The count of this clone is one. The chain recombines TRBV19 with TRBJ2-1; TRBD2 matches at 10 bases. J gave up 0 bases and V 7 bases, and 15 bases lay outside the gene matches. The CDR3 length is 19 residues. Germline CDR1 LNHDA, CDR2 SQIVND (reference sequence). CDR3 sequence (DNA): TGTGCCAGTACCATAGCGGGGGGCGCGGGAATCTACTCCTACAATGAGCAGTTCTTC. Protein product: CASTIAGGAGIYSYNEQFF.

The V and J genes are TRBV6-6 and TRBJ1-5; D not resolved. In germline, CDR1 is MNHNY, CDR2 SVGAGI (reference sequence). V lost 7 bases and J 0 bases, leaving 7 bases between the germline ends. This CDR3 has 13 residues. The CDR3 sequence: CASKQYSNQPQHF. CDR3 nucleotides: TGTGCCAGCAAACAGTATAGCAATCAGCCCCAGCATTTT.

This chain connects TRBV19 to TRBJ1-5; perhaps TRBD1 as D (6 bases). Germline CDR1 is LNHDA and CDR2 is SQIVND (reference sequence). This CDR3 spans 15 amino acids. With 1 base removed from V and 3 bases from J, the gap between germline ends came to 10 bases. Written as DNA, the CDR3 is TGTGCCAGTAGTATAGGGCAGGGGCTCAATCAGCCCCAGCATTTT. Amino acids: CASSIGQGLNQPQHF.

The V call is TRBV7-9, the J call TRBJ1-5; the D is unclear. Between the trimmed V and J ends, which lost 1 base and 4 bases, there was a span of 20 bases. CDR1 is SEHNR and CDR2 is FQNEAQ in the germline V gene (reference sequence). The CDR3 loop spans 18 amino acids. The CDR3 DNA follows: TGTGCCAGCAGCTTAGGGGGAGTGCAGCTCCTGGGTAATCAGCCCCAGCATTTT. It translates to CASSLGGVQLLGNQPQHF.

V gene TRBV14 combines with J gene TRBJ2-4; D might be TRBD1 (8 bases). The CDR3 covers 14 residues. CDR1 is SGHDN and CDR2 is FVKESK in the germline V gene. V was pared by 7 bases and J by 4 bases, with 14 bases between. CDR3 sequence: CASTRGDRKNIQYF. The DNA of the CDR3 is TGTGCCAGCACCCGGGGGGACAGGAAAAACATTCAGTACTTC.

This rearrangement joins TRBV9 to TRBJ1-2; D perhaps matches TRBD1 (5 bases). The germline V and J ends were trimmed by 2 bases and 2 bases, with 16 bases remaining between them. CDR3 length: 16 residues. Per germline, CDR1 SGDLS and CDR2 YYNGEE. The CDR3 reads CASSVSQGGSNYGYTF. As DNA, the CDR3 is TGTGCCAGCAGCGTCTCCCAGGGAGGGAGCAACTATGGCTACACCTTC.

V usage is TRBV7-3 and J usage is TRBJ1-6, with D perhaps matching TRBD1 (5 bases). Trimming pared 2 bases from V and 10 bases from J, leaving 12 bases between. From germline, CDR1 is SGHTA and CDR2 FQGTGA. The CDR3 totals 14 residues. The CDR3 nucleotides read TGTGCCAGCAGCTTAGGGGCTCAGAAATCACCCCTCCACTTT. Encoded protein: CASSLGAQKSPLHF.

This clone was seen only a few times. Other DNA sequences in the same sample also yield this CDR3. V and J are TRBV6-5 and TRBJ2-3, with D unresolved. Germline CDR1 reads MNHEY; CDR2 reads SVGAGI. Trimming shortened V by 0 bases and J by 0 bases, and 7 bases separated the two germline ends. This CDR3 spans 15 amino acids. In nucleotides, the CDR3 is TGTGCCAGCAGTTACTCGTCAGGCAGCACAGATACGCAGTATTTT. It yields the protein CASSYSSGSTDTQYF.

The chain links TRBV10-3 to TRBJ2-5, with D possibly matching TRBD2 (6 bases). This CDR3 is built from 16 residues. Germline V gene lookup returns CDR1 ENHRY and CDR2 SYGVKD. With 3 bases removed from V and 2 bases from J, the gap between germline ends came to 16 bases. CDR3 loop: CAISEEGAGQQETQYF. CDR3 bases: TGTGCCATCAGTGAAGAGGGAGCGGGCCAGCAAGAGACCCAGTACTTC.

This chain's CDR3 is CAGQGSDRNGYTF. The CDR3 DNA follows: TGTGCCGGACAGGGAAGCGATAGAAATGGCTACACCTTC. The rearrangement links TRBV19 to TRBJ1-2; 8 bases fit TRBD1. The V and J ends lost 11 bases and 6 bases, in that order; junction bases with no gene match: 11. The CDR3 totals 13 residues. Germline V gene lookup returns CDR1 LNHDA and CDR2 SQIVND (reference sequence).

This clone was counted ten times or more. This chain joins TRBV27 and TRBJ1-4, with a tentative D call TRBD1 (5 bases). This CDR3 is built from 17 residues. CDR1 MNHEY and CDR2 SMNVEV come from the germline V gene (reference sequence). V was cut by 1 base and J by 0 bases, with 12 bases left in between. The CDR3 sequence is CASSLYSRVATNEKLFF. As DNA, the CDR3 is TGTGCCAGCAGTTTATATTCCAGGGTTGCAACTAATGAAAAACTGTTTTTT.

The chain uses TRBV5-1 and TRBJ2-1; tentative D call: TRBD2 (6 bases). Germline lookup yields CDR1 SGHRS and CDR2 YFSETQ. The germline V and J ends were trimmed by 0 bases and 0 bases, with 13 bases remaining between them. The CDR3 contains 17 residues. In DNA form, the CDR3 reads TGCGCCAGCAGCTTGGGGGGCGGGGTTCTCTCCTACAATGAGCAGTTCTTC. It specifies CASSLGGGVLSYNEQFF.

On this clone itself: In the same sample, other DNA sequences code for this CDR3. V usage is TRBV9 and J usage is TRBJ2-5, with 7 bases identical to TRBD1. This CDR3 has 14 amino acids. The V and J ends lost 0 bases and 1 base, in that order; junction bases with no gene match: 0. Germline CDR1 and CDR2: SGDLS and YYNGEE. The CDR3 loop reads CASSVGDSQETQYF. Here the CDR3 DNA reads TGTGCCAGCAGCGTAGGGGACAGCCAAGAGACCCAGTACTTC.

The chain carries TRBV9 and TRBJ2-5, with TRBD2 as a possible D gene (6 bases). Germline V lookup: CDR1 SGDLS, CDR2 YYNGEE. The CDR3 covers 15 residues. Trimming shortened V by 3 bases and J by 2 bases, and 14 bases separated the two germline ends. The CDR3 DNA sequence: TGTGCCAGCAGCGGCATGGCAGGGAGGCAAGAGACCCAGTACTTC. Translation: CASSGMAGRQETQYF.

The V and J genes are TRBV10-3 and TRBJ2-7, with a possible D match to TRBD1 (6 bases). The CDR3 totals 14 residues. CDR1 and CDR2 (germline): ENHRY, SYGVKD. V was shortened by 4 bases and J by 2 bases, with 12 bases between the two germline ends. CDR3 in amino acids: CAISGRRGTYEQYF. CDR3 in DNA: TGTGCCATCAGTGGACGCAGGGGAACCTACGAGCAGTACTTC.

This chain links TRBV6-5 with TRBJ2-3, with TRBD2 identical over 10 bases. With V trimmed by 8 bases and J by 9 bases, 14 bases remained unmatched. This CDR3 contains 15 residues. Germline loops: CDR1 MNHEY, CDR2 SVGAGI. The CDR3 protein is CASSSVSGGSGTQYF. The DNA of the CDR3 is TGTGCCAGCTCGAGCGTTAGCGGGGGGTCGGGCACGCAGTATTTT.

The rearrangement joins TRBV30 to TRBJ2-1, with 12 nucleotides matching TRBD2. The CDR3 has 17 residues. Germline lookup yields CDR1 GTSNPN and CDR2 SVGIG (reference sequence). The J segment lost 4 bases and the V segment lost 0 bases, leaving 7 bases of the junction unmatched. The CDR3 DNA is TGTGCCTGGAGTGTACAGGGACTAGCGGGTTCTTACAATGAGCAGTTCTTC. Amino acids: CAWSVQGLAGSYNEQFF.

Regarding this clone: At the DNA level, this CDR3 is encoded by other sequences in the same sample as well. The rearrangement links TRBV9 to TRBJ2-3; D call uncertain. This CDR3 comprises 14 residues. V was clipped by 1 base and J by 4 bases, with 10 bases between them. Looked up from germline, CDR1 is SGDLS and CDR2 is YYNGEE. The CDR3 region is CASSVLALADTQYF. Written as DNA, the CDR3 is TGTGCCAGCAGCGTACTGGCTCTCGCAGATACGCAGTATTTT.

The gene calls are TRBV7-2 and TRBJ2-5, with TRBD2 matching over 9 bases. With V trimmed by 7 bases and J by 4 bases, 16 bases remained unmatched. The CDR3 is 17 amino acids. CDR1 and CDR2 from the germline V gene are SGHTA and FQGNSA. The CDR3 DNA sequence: TGTGCCAGCAAACAGGCCTGGGGGCGGGGGGGCGGAGAGACCCAGTACTTC. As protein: CASKQAWGRGGGETQYF.